This T cell receptor (beta chain) was identified in a study of CXCR3-negative and CXCR3-positive naive CD8 T cells. The study, taken as a whole, reports: CXCR3-positive naive cells had more hydrophobic TRB CDR3s than CXCR3-negative naive cells. Whereas both naive subsets had comparably high diversity, memory CD8+ cells had much lower diversity.

Regarding this clonotype: The target antigen is unknown.

The TRB libraries of cDNA were built by UMI-labeled 5' RACE. After re-calling the 5' RACE reads, TCRdb lists one entry per CDR3 protein, DNA absent. Its listing shows 75,000 to 100,000 distinct CDR3 sequences. The V gene's germline CDR1 is SGHTA and CDR2 FQGNSA. The CDR3 is made up of 15 amino acids. This TCR was sampled from a human donor in good health. Some clones in this sample may be carry-over from other donors' samples. V gene TRBV7-2 combines with J gene TRBJ2-5; without DNA, the TCRdb call of TRBD1 cannot be checked. Sample: naive CXCR3+ CD8+ T cells from blood. Subset defined: CD45RO-CCR7+CD27+CD95- naive CD8+ T cells expressing CXCR3 (TNR3+). CDR3 sequence reads: CASSPGGGAQETQYF.